These 32 T cell receptor beta chains were all obtained from the same sample, sequenced in a study of cytotoxic CD8 clonotypes in ibrutinib-treated CLL (dated by TCRdb to the early 2020s). The meaning of the sample's time point label: approximately eleven months on ibrutinib. The library was generated by the immunoSEQ multiplex PCR assay. This is the immuneACCESS table as TCRdb keeps it, with only in-frame sequences that have V and J called. A part of the clones is gone; compared with another copy, unresolved V genes explain less than half, and the rest is unexplained. Here the sample has tens of thousands of clones; 68% occur a single time. About 5.7% of the sample is in the top ten clones. This material consisted of PBMCs, taken after 12 months of ibrutinib treatment. These receptors were collected from a human donor with chronic lymphocytic leukemia.

The J gene is TRBJ1-3, the V gene TRBV5-1, with D possibly being TRBD1 (6 bases). V lost 0 bases, J lost 0 bases, and 13 bases lay in between. The CDR3 is 17 residues long. In germline, CDR1 is SGHRS, CDR2 YFSETQ. In nucleotides, the CDR3 is TGCGCCAGCAGCTTGGGTCTGGGGGGCGGCTCTGGAAACACCATATATTTT. Its translation: CASSLGLGGGSGNTIYF.

This clone turned up a few times. This rearrangement joins TRBV19 to TRBJ2-7; TRBD2 is a possible D gene (6 bases). This CDR3 spans 17 amino acids. V was trimmed by 6 bases and J by 1 base, leaving 22 bases between them. CDR1 and CDR2 from the germline V gene are LNHDA and SQIVND (reference sequence). The CDR3: CASSMRRIATSSYEQYF. Written as DNA, the CDR3 is TGTGCCAGTAGCATGAGGCGGATTGCGACTAGTTCCTACGAGCAGTACTTC.

V gene TRBV7-2 combines with J gene TRBJ2-1; the match to TRBD1 covers 10 bases. CDR3 length equals 14 residues. Germline V lookup: CDR1 SGHTA, CDR2 FQGNSA. Trimming cost V 3 bases and J 6 bases; bases outside gene matches: 2. The CDR3 nucleotides are TGTGCCAGCAGCTTGGACAGGGGGACCAATGAGCAGTTCTTC. As protein: CASSLDRGTNEQFF.

The chain uses TRBV5-6 and TRBJ2-7; 11 bases agree with TRBD1. Germline V gives CDR1 SGHDT, CDR2 YYEEEE. V lost 4 bases and J lost 5; bases outside the gene matches: 11. The CDR3 loop spans 16 amino acids. CDR3 loop: CASSRFGTGGLDEQYF. CDR3 in DNA: TGTGCCAGCAGCCGATTCGGGACAGGGGGGCTTGACGAGCAGTACTTC.

The chain has TRBV18 and TRBJ1-6, with TRBD1 identical over 7 bases. CDR1 is KGHSH, CDR2 LQKENI, per germline. This CDR3 contains 17 residues. Trimming took 6 bases from V and 0 from J; bases not matched to a gene: 8. CDR3 DNA sequence: TGTGCCAGCTCCCCCAGCAGGGACAGCTCCTATAATTCACCCCTCCACTTT. Its protein is CASSPSRDSSYNSPLHF.

The chain uses TRBV9 and TRBJ1-2; 9 bases agree with TRBD1. Trimming took 4 bases from V and 4 from J; bases not matched to a gene: 2. The CDR3 consists of 13 residues. Germline V CDR1 and CDR2: SGDLS, YYNGEE. CDR3: CASSSGQGYGYTF. The CDR3 coding sequence is TGTGCCAGCAGCTCGGGACAGGGCTATGGCTACACCTTC. The variable domain in full, completed from reference TRBV9 and TRBJ1-2, reads DSGVTQTPKHLITATGQRVTLRCSPRSGDLSVYWYQQSLDQGLQFLIQYYNGEERAKGNILERFSAQQFPDLHSELNLSSLELGDSALYFCASSSGQGYGYTFGSGTRLTVV.

This chain joins TRBV7-7 and TRBJ1-6; 8 bases map to TRBD1. The CDR3 has 18 amino acids. Germline CDR1 and CDR2: SSHAT and FNYEAQ (reference sequence). V lost 5 bases, J lost 4 bases, and 13 bases stayed unmatched. CDR3 DNA sequence: TGTGCCAGCAGCACTTCGGACAGGGAGTCCCCATATAATTCACCCCTCCACTTT. As protein: CASSTSDRESPYNSPLHF.

The J gene is TRBJ1-3, the V gene TRBV7-2, with TRBD1 matching over 8 bases. J gave up 4 bases and V 5 bases, and 7 bases lay outside the gene matches. Germline V lookup: CDR1 SGHTA, CDR2 FQGNSA. The CDR3 length is 15 residues. The CDR3 protein is CASSLLDRDGNTIYF. The CDR3 DNA sequence: TGTGCCAGCAGCCTTCTGGACAGGGACGGAAACACCATATATTTT.

This clone is a singleton in its sample. The genes are TRBV6-5 and TRBJ1-4; the D gene is possibly TRBD1 (6 bases). Germline CDR1 and CDR2: MNHEY and SVGAGI. This CDR3 is built from 15 residues. Trimming left V 6 bases short and J 6 bases short, with 17 bases between. The CDR3 is CASRTLRGGDEKLFF. The DNA of the CDR3 is TGTGCCAGCAGGACCCTGAGGGGGGGAGATGAAAAACTGTTTTTT.

The V and J genes are TRBV11-3 and TRBJ2-1; D unclear. Trimming took 4 bases from V and 15 from J, leaving 16 bases between them. The CDR3 runs to 12 residues. Germline lookup yields CDR1 SGHNT and CDR2 YENEEA. The DNA for the CDR3 is TGTGCCAGCAGCTCGAACCAGGCTAATCCGTTCTTC. It yields the protein CASSSNQANPFF.

The chain has TRBV9 and TRBJ2-7; possibly TRBD2 for D (6 bases). V lost 0 bases to trimming and J lost 2 bases, with 9 bases between them. The length of the CDR3 is 14 residues. The germline V gene encodes CDR1 SGDLS and CDR2 YYNGEE. The CDR3 protein is CASSVVGTAYEQYF. The CDR3 DNA is TGTGCCAGCAGCGTAGTTGGGACTGCCTACGAGCAGTACTTC.

This chain's CDR3 is CASSIVYRDRNQPQHF. DNA for the CDR3: TGTGCCAGTAGTATAGTTTACCGGGACAGGAATCAGCCCCAGCATTTT. The chain uses TRBV19 and TRBJ1-5; 8 bases fit TRBD1. The ends lost 1 base at V and 4 bases at J; junction bases unmatched: 6. Germline CDR1 is LNHDA and CDR2 is SQIVND (reference sequence). CDR3 length: 16 amino acids.

V usage is TRBV7-8 and J usage is TRBJ2-3, with 8 bases matching TRBD1. The germline V gene encodes CDR1 SGHVS and CDR2 FQNEAQ. V lost 5 bases and J lost 5; bases outside the gene matches: 12. There are 16 residues in the CDR3. Here the CDR3 DNA reads TGTGCCAGCAGCACCCGACAGGGGATATTTGGAGATACGCAGTATTTT. Translating it yields CASSTRQGIFGDTQYF.

The chain joins TRBV2 to TRBJ2-2, with unresolved D. V was shortened by 5 bases and J by 6 bases, with 16 bases between the two germline ends. Looked up from germline, CDR1 is SNHLY and CDR2 is FYNNEI. There are 15 residues in the CDR3. CDR3 sequence reads: CASSSVPTIAGELFF. For the CDR3, the DNA is TGTGCCAGCAGTTCGGTTCCAACGATAGCCGGGGAGCTGTTTTTT.

J is TRBJ2-1 and V is TRBV4-2, with 10 bases that match TRBD2. The germline CDR1 and CDR2 sequences are LGHNA and YNFKEQ. The CDR3 extends over 20 amino acids. Trimming took 0 bases from V and 0 from J; bases not matched to a gene: 11. The chain's CDR3 is CASSQDVASGGALSYNEQFF. The CDR3 DNA reads as TGTGCCAGCAGCCAAGATGTTGCCAGCGGGGGGGCCCTCTCCTACAATGAGCAGTTCTTC.

This chain links TRBV11-3 with TRBJ2-3, with D tentatively TRBD1 (5 bases). CDR3 length: 17 residues. Trimming shortened V by 2 bases and J by 0 bases, and 15 bases separated the two germline ends. Germline V gene data show CDR1 as SGHNT and CDR2 as YENEEA. CDR3 sequence: CASSLYGQGLSTDTQYF. The CDR3 nucleotides are TGTGCCAGCAGCTTATATGGGCAGGGCTTAAGCACAGATACGCAGTATTTT.

The chain joins TRBV10-3 to TRBJ2-7, with D possibly TRBD2 on 5 matching bases. CDR1 and CDR2 (germline): ENHRY, SYGVKD. The CDR3 loop spans 12 amino acids. The V end lost 5 bases, the J end lost 1 base, and 6 bases lay between the germline ends. CDR3 nucleotides: TGTGCCATCAGTCCGGGGTCCTACGAGCAGTACTTC. It encodes CAISPGSYEQYF.

This chain links TRBV9 with TRBJ2-1; D might be TRBD2 (5 bases). V lost 2 bases and J lost 0, with 12 bases in between. The CDR3 has 16 residues. Germline V lookup: CDR1 SGDLS, CDR2 YYNGEE. The CDR3 sequence is CASSVLWGDSYNEQFF. Written as DNA, the CDR3 is TGTGCCAGCAGCGTTCTTTGGGGAGACTCCTACAATGAGCAGTTCTTC.

This chain connects TRBV18 to TRBJ1-1; D is uncertain. Per the germline V gene, CDR1 is KGHSH and CDR2 is LQKENI. The CDR3 consists of 15 residues. Trimming shortened V by 0 bases and J by 3 bases, and 11 bases separated the two germline ends. The CDR3 bases are TGTGCCAGCTCACCACCCAGAGATCTGTACACTGAAGCTTTCTTT. Its protein product is CASSPPRDLYTEAFF.

V usage is TRBV4-1 and J usage is TRBJ2-2, with TRBD2 matching 16 bases. The CDR3 consists of 18 residues. The germline gives CDR1 MGHRA, CDR2 YSYEKL. V was pared by 7 bases and J by 2 bases, with 7 bases of the junction left unmatched. The CDR3 loop reads CASTPGTSGGANTGELFF. The CDR3, as DNA: TGCGCCAGCACCCCAGGGACTAGCGGGGGGGCTAACACCGGGGAGCTGTTTTTT.

V and J are TRBV6-5 and TRBJ1-4; D is perhaps TRBD1 (5 bases). This CDR3 has 14 residues. Germline-derived CDR1 and CDR2 are MNHEY and SVGAGI. The V end was cut by 2 bases, the J end by 7 bases, with 11 bases between. The CDR3 region has the DNA TGTGCCAGCAGTTACGCCAGGGTGGGTGAAAAACTGTTTTTT. Protein sequence: CASSYARVGEKLFF.

This sequence joins TRBV10-1 and TRBJ2-6, with D maybe TRBD1 (7 bases). V dropped 4 bases and J dropped 0 bases, with 13 bases sitting between them. CDR3 length: 17 amino acids. Germline V gene lookup returns CDR1 WNHNN and CDR2 SYGVQD (reference sequence). The CDR3 nucleotides read TGCGCCAGCAGTGGGGGGGACAGTCTCTCTGGGGCCAACGTCCTGACTTTC. Its translation: CASSGGDSLSGANVLTF.

V is TRBV7-9 and J is TRBJ2-7, with D possibly TRBD2 on 5 matching bases. V lost 3 bases to trimming and J lost 1 base, with 10 bases between them. CDR1 and CDR2 from the germline V gene are SEHNR and FQNEAQ (reference sequence). The CDR3 sequence is 14 residues long. The CDR3 nucleotides are TGTGCCAGCAGCTTGAGGGCAACTTCCTACGAGCAGTACTTC. Translating it yields CASSLRATSYEQYF.

The DNA for the CDR3 is TGTGCCAGCAGTGATTTACAGGGATACGAGCAGTACTTC. It translates to CASSDLQGYEQYF. The chain employs TRBV27 and TRBJ2-7; a possible D gene is TRBD1 (6 bases). V gave up 5 bases and J gave up 4 bases, with 12 bases separating them. The germline V gene has CDR1 MNHEY and CDR2 SMNVEV (reference sequence). This CDR3 is built from 13 residues.

The chain carries TRBV7-3 and TRBJ1-1; TRBD1 might be the D (6 bases). Looked up from germline, CDR1 is SGHTA and CDR2 is FQGTGA. The CDR3 is 15 amino acids. V lost 2 bases and J 3 bases, leaving 13 bases between the germline ends. CDR3 coding DNA: TGTGCCAGCAGCTTACAGGGGCGGGGTGACACTGAAGCTTTCTTT. Amino acids: CASSLQGRGDTEAFF.

This chain links TRBV6-1 with TRBJ2-5; 12 bases map to TRBD2. V trimming: 5 bases; J trimming: 5 bases; junction bases outside the gene matches: 6. The germline gives CDR1 MNHNS, CDR2 SASEGT. CDR3 length: 15 amino acids. The CDR3 region is CASSFLAGGRETQYF. Written as DNA, the CDR3 is TGTGCCAGCAGTTTCCTAGCGGGGGGGCGGGAGACCCAGTACTTC.

The chain links TRBV2 to TRBJ1-1; possibly TRBD1 for D (5 bases). Germline CDR1 reads SNHLY; CDR2 reads FYNNEI. Trimming left V 6 bases short and J 0 bases short, with 17 bases between. The CDR3 is 16 residues long. The CDR3 DNA reads as TGTGCCAGCAGCGGAGCTAGGACAAGGATGAACACTGAAGCTTTCTTT. It yields the protein CASSGARTRMNTEAFF.

The chain carries TRBV18 and TRBJ2-7, with D possibly being TRBD2 (6 bases). Germline V gene sequence: CDR1 KGHSH, CDR2 LQKENI. Between the trimmed V and J ends, which lost 4 bases and 4 bases, there was a span of 23 bases. This CDR3 region has 17 residues. CDR3 nucleotides: TGTGCCAGCTCACTACTCCCCGGAGGGGTTGGAGATTACGAGCAGTACTTC. Its protein product is CASSLLPGGVGDYEQYF. The full variable domain, with the rest looked up from reference TRBV18 and TRBJ2-7, is NAGVMQNPRHLVRRRGQEARLRCSPMKGHSHVYWYRQLPEEGLKFMVYLQKENIIDESGMPKERFSAEFPKEGPSILRIQQVVRGDSAAYFCASSLLPGGVGDYEQYFGPGTRLTVT.

This clone showed up just a few times. This chain uses TRBV18 with TRBJ1-1; no definite D call. CDR3 length equals 16 residues. V lost 1 base, J lost 3 bases, and 15 bases lay in between. CDR1 KGHSH and CDR2 LQKENI come from the germline V gene. This chain's CDR3 is CASSPRRTSGYTEAFF. The CDR3 DNA follows: TGTGCCAGCTCACCACGAAGAACCTCGGGGTACACTGAAGCTTTCTTT. Full variable domain (outside the CDR3, taken from reference TRBV18 and TRBJ1-1): NAGVMQNPRHLVRRRGQEARLRCSPMKGHSHVYWYRQLPEEGLKFMVYLQKENIIDESGMPKERFSAEFPKEGPSILRIQQVVRGDSAAYFCASSPRRTSGYTEAFFGQGTRLTVV.

This clone was detected once. The chain carries TRBV5-1 and TRBJ2-1, with TRBD2 as a possible D gene (6 bases). V lost 2 bases and J 4 bases, leaving 13 bases between the germline ends. CDR3 length: 15 residues. From germline, CDR1 is SGHRS and CDR2 YFSETQ. This CDR3 reads CASSLTSLGYNEQFF. The CDR3 DNA reads TGCGCCAGCAGCTTAACTAGCCTGGGGTACAATGAGCAGTTCTTC.

This chain links TRBV14 with TRBJ2-7; D is perhaps TRBD2 (5 bases). The CDR3 has 13 residues. The V and J ends lost 2 bases and 3 bases respectively, with 8 bases between them. The germline gives CDR1 SGHDN, CDR2 FVKESK. CDR3 sequence: CASSQLAGYEQYF. CDR3 in DNA: TGTGCCAGCAGCCAACTAGCCGGCTACGAGCAGTACTTC.

The gene calls are TRBV2 and TRBJ2-1; 11 bases agree with TRBD2. Looked up from germline, CDR1 is SNHLY and CDR2 is FYNNEI. Trimming removed 5 bases from V and 14 bases from J; junction bases left unmatched: 5. CDR3 length equals 12 residues. The CDR3 sequence is CASSRLAGYEFF. CDR3 coding DNA: TGTGCCAGCAGTCGACTAGCGGGGTATGAGTTCTTC.